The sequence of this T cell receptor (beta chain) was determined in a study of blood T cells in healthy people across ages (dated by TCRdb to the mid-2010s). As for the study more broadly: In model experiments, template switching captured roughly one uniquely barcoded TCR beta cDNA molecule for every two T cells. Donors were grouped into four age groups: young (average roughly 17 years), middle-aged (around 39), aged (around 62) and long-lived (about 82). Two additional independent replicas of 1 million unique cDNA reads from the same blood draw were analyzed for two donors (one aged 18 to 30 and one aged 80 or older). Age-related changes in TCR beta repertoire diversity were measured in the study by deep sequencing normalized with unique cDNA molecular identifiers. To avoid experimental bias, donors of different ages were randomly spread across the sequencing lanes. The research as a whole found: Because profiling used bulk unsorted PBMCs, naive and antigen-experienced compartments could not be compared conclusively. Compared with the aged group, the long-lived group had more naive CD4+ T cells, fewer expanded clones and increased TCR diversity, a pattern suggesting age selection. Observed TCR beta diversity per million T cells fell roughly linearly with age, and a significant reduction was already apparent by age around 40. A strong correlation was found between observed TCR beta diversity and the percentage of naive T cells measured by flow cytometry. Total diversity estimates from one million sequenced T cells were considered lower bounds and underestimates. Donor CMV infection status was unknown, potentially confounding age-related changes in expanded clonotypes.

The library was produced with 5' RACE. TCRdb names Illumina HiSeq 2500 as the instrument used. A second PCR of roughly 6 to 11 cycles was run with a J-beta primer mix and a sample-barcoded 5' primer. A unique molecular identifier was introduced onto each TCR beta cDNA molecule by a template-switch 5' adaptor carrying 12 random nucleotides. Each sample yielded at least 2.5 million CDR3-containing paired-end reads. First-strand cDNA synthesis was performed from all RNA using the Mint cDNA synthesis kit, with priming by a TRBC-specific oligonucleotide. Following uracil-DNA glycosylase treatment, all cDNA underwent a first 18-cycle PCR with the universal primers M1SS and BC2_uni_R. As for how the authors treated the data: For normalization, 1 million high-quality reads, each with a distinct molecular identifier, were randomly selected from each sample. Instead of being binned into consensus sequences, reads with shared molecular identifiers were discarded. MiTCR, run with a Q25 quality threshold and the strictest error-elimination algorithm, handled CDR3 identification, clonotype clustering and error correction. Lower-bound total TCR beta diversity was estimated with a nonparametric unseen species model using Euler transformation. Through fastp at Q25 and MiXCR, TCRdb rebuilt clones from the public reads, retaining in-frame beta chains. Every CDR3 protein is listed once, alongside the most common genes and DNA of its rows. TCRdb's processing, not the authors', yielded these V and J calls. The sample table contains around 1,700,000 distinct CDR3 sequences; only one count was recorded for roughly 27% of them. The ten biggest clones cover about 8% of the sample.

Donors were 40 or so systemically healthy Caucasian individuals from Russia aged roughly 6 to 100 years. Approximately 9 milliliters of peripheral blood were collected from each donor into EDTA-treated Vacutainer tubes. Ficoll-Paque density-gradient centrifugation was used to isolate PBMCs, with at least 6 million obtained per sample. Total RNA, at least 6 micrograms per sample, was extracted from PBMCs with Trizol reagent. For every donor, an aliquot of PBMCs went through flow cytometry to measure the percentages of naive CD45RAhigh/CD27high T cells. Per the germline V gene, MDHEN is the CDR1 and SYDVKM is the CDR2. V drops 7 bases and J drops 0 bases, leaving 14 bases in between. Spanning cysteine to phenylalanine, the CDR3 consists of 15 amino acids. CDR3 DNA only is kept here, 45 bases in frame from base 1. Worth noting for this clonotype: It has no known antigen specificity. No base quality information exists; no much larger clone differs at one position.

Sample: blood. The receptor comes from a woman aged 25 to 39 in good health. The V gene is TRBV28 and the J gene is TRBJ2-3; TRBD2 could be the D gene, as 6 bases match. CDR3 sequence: CASNLPGTSTDTQYF. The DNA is TGTGCCAGCAACCTACCGGGGACTAGCACAGATACGCAGTATTTT. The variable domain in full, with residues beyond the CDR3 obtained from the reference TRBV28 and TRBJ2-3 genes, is DVKVTQSSRYLVKRTGEKVFLECVQDMDHENMFWYRQDPGLGLRLIYFSYDVKMKEKGDIPEGYSVSREKKERFSLILESASTNQTSMYLCASNLPGTSTDTQYFGPGTRLTVL.